This TCR beta chain was captured by sequencing in a study of vaccination effects on CD4 cells after COVID-19. Study context: Samples that were drawn after vaccination came a median of 72 days after the second dose. Study-wide results and limits: Substantial clonal contraction characterized both infection- and vaccine-induced clones late after vaccination. There was only 1 of 255 vaccine-induced clones in healthy vaccinees that cross-reacted with common cold coronaviruses.

Before sequencing took place, the ViraFEST assay used viral peptide pools to expand antigen-specific CD4+ T cells. Subsequent to roughly 10 days of culture, CD4+ T cells were isolated. Each participant was administered two doses of either the BNT162b2 or the mRNA-1273 vaccine. The CDR3 is 14 residues long. V was trimmed by 0 bases and J by 3 bases, leaving 9 bases between them. Germline lookup yields CDR1 SGHRS and CDR2 YFSETQ. Regarding this clone: Its antigen is still unknown.

Measured with immunoSEQ multiplex PCR; TCRdb has only the in-frame clones, and not every one. The sample includes fewer than 80,000 clones, 74% seen only once; the top ten take roughly 1.4%. The receptor was derived from a human donor who received a COVID-19 vaccine. The J gene is TRBJ1-1, the V gene TRBV5-1, with D possibly being TRBD1 (5 bases). Sequencing was performed on CD4+ T cells from PBMCs cultured with HCoV-229E spike peptides, taken after COVID-19 vaccination. CDR3 amino acids: CASSLGGAYTEAFF. The CDR3 nucleotides are TGCGCCAGCAGCTTGGGAGGGGCTTACACTGAAGCTTTCTTT.